This T cell receptor (beta chain) was identified during a study of T cells in Graves' hyperthyroidism and ophthalmopathy. Amplified regions were TCR beta CDR3 sequences from RNA transcripts. An initial round of RT-PCR targeting the TCR CDR3 relied on the HTBI primer set. Via MiXCR, TCRdb re-called the multiplex PCR reads, giving one row per CDR3 protein. The sample has roughly 250,000 distinct CDR3 sequences; about a sixth are singletons. This clonotype was detected many times. The V end lost 0 bases, the J end lost 6 bases, and 21 bases lay between the germline ends. The CDR3 runs to 17 residues. Germline CDR1 ENHRY, CDR2 SYGVKD.

The receptor comes from a woman between 18 and 30 years old with Graves' ophthalmopathy. The sample consisted of blood. This chain connects TRBV10-3 to TRBJ2-7, with TRBD2 as a possible D gene (7 bases). The CDR3 here is CAISESGGRGSKGEQYF. The CDR3 DNA reads as TGTGCCATCAGTGAGTCGGGGGGGCGCGGGAGTAAGGGCGAGCAGTACTTC.